The next 2 T cell receptor beta chains were all read from a single sample in a study of beta chain features in type 1 diabetes. Findings and limits, study-wide: Among patients with Type 1 diabetes, TCRB CDR3s were moderately but significantly shorter in every one of the four CD4+ subsets.

cDNA synthesis used the whole RNA isolate, giving expressed TCRB sequences. Sequencing was performed with immunoSEQ multiplex PCR; in TCRdb, only in-frame clones are kept and a portion is missing. The table lists 150,000 to 200,000 clones, roughly 63% of them singletons. These receptors are not linked to any known antigen. Sequences were obtained from naive CD4+ T cells from blood. These receptors were obtained from a man aged 25-40 years with type 1 diabetes.

V is TRBV27 and J is TRBJ2-2; D call uncertain. Per germline, CDR1 MNHEY and CDR2 SMNVEV (reference sequence). This CDR3 has 15 residues. Between the trimmed V and J ends, which lost 5 bases and 0 bases, there was a span of 10 bases. CDR3 coding DNA: TGTGCCAGCAGTGACGCGACCTCGAACACCGGGGAGCTGTTTTTT. As protein: CASSDATSNTGELFF.

As to this clone: Other DNA sequences in this sample translate to the same CDR3. The chain couples TRBV4-3 to TRBJ2-7; D is ambiguous. V was cut by 0 bases and J by 2 bases, with 8 bases left in between. The CDR3 runs to 14 residues. Per germline, CDR1 LGHNA and CDR2 YSLEER. CDR3 protein: CASSQEPGTYEQYF. As DNA, the CDR3 is TGCGCCAGCAGCCAAGAGCCAGGTACCTACGAGCAGTACTTC.